These 18 T cell receptor beta chains share one sample of origin, sequenced in a study of technical replicates of blood from a handful of donors. The protocol was immunoSEQ multiplex PCR, while the TCRdb copy is restricted to in-frame clones and leaves out a portion. There are about 81,000 clones in the sample; nearly 97% occur only once, and roughly 0.36% lies in the top ten. The sequencing input was T cells isolated from PBMCs. Source of these receptors: a human donor in good health.

This chain links TRBV9 with TRBJ2-1; TRBD2 agrees at 8 bases. Germline CDR1 and CDR2: SGDLS and YYNGEE. The CDR3 is 15 amino acids. Unmatched junction bases numbered 7, after V lost 4 bases and J lost 4 bases. CDR3 sequence: CASSPGLAPYNEQFF. CDR3 sequence (DNA): TGTGCCAGCAGCCCTGGACTAGCCCCTTACAATGAGCAGTTCTTC.

This clone was counted once. V is TRBV4-1 and J is TRBJ2-1; 9 bases are shared with TRBD2. Germline trimming cut 0 bases from V and 10 bases from J; bases unmatched to any gene: 7. The CDR3 extends over 15 amino acids. Germline V CDR1 and CDR2: MGHRA, YSYEKL. The CDR3: CASSQEGLAGAEQFF. The CDR3 DNA is TGCGCCAGCAGCCAAGAAGGGTTAGCGGGAGCCGAGCAGTTCTTC.

The chain carries TRBV27 and TRBJ2-7; 9 positions match TRBD1. This CDR3 comprises 16 residues. Trimming removed 5 bases from V and 3 bases from J; junction bases left unmatched: 11. Per germline, CDR1 MNHEY and CDR2 SMNVEV (reference sequence). The CDR3 nucleotides are TGTGCCAGCAGTCCTCACCCCGGGACAGGGATCTACGAGCAGTACTTC. Its protein product is CASSPHPGTGIYEQYF.

The chain recombines TRBV7-9 with TRBJ2-5; D is perhaps TRBD2 (6 bases). The germline CDR1 and CDR2 sequences are SEHNR and FQNEAQ (reference sequence). The CDR3 has 15 residues. V lost 8 bases and J 4 bases, leaving 20 bases between the germline ends. CDR3 amino acids: CASAVREWVLETQYF. The CDR3 DNA reads TGTGCCAGCGCAGTACGGGAGTGGGTCTTAGAGACCCAGTACTTC.

The chain is built from TRBV7-3 and TRBJ2-1; 11 bases line up with TRBD1. With 5 bases clipped from V and 6 bases from J, the junction kept 6 bases outside the gene matches. Germline V gives CDR1 SGHTA, CDR2 FQGTGA. The CDR3 covers 15 residues. The CDR3 DNA follows: TGTGCCAGCAGCCAGGGACAGGGGGGTATCAATGAGCAGTTCTTC. Protein sequence: CASSQGQGGINEQFF.

The J gene is TRBJ2-1, the V gene TRBV28; 7 bases match TRBD1. The germline gives CDR1 MDHEN, CDR2 SYDVKM. V trimming: 8 bases; J trimming: 8 bases; junction bases outside the gene matches: 6. The CDR3 totals 12 residues. CDR3 residues: CASWQGVDEQFF. For the CDR3, the DNA is TGTGCCAGCTGGCAGGGGGTCGATGAGCAGTTCTTC.

CDR3 DNA: TGTGCCAGAAGGGGACTCCCGGAAAACACTGAAGCTTTCTTT. As protein: CARRGLPENTEAFF. This rearrangement joins TRBV21-1 to TRBJ1-1. TRBV21-1 is noted as a pseudogene. The CDR3 totals 14 residues.

V usage is TRBV6-5 and J usage is TRBJ2-7, with 9 bases lining up with TRBD1. J gave up 2 bases and V 5 bases, and 4 bases lay outside the gene matches. Germline loops: CDR1 MNHEY, CDR2 SVGAGI. This CDR3 has 14 amino acids. DNA of the CDR3: TGTGCCAGCAGTCAACAGGGGGCTGCCTACGAGCAGTACTTC. The encoded protein is CASSQQGAAYEQYF.

V usage is TRBV11-3 and J usage is TRBJ1-3, with D possibly matching TRBD1 (5 bases). The length of the CDR3 is 18 residues. V was trimmed by 1 base and J by 0 bases, leaving 16 bases between them. Germline V CDR1 and CDR2: SGHNT, YENEEA. The CDR3 sequence is CASSLAGDSLGSGNTIYF. CDR3 coding DNA: TGTGCCAGCAGCTTAGCGGGCGACAGTCTGGGCTCTGGAAACACCATATATTTT.

The chain couples TRBV7-2 to TRBJ2-2; maybe TRBD2 (5 bases). Germline V lookup: CDR1 SGHTA, CDR2 FQGNSA. The CDR3 consists of 15 residues. The V gene lost 5 bases and the J gene lost 4 bases, with 14 bases spanning the gap. CDR3 in amino acids: CASSPLGLSTGELFF. As DNA, the CDR3 is TGTGCCAGCAGCCCTCTTGGACTGTCCACCGGGGAGCTGTTTTTT.

Of note for this clone: At one boundary the junction diverges from the germline segment, which might be a read error. The rearrangement joins TRBV7-4 to TRBJ2-2, with unresolved D. Germline lookup yields CDR1 SGHVT and CDR2 SQSDAQ. The CDR3 contains 9 residues. CDR3 region: CPFGGELFF. The CDR3 region has the DNA TGCCCTTTCGGCGGGGAGCTGTTTTTT.

This chain connects TRBV5-4 to TRBJ1-1; tentatively, D is TRBD1 (6 bases). Between the trimmed V and J ends, which lost 10 bases and 2 bases, there was a span of 15 bases. Germline V gene lookup returns CDR1 SGHNT and CDR2 YYREEE (reference sequence). CDR3 length equals 13 residues. CDR3 bases: TGTGCCGCTCACAGGGTCCCTAACACTGAAGCTTTCTTT. It is translated as CAAHRVPNTEAFF.

The chain couples TRBV4-3 to TRBJ2-1; 11 bases are shared with TRBD2. CDR1 and CDR2 from the germline V gene are LGHNA and YSLEER. The CDR3 totals 17 residues. J was trimmed by 4 bases and V by 3 bases; bases with no gene match: 8. CDR3 amino acids: CASSHPGTSGLYNEQFF. The CDR3 nucleotides are TGCGCCAGCAGCCACCCGGGGACTAGCGGCCTTTACAATGAGCAGTTCTTC.

The chain links TRBV7-2 to TRBJ2-3; 9 positions agree with TRBD2. Germline CDR1 and CDR2: SGHTA and FQGNSA. The CDR3 sequence is 15 residues long. The V and J ends lost 4 bases and 2 bases, in that order; junction bases with no gene match: 4. In nucleotides, the CDR3 is TGTGCCAGCAGCTCCGGGACTAGCTACACAGATACGCAGTATTTT. This gives the protein CASSSGTSYTDTQYF. Complete variable domain (other parts from reference TRBV7-2 and TRBJ2-3): GAGVSQSPSNKVTEKGKDVELRCDPISGHTALYWYRQSLGQGLEFLIYFQGNSAPDKSGLPSDRFSAERTGGSVSTLTIQRTQQEDSAVYLCASSSGTSYTDTQYFGPGTRLTVL.

The chain carries TRBV5-1 and TRBJ2-3; TRBD2 matches 7 bases. With V trimmed by 7 bases and J by 3 bases, 11 bases remained unmatched. Germline V lookup: CDR1 SGHRS, CDR2 YFSETQ. The CDR3 is 15 amino acids. CDR3 loop: CASVLSAGVTDTQYF. The CDR3 bases are TGCGCCAGCGTCCTCTCGGCGGGAGTAACAGATACGCAGTATTTT.

The rearrangement uses TRBV13 and TRBJ2-3, with a possible D match to TRBD2 (6 bases). This CDR3 has 15 amino acids. V dropped 5 bases and J dropped 2 bases, with 14 bases sitting between them. Germline V CDR1 and CDR2: PRHDT, FYEKMQ (reference sequence). The DNA for the CDR3 is TGTGCCAGCAGCCTACTCGGGAGCTTCACAGATACGCAGTATTTT. Translation: CASSLLGSFTDTQYF. Using reference TRBV13 and TRBJ2-3 for the parts outside the CDR3, the full variable domain is AAGVIQSPRHLIKEKRETATLKCYPIPRHDTVYWYQQGPGQDPQFLISFYEKMQSDKGSIPDRFSAQQFSDYHSELNMSSLELGDSALYFCASSLLGSFTDTQYFGPGTRLTVL.

V and J are TRBV11-2 and TRBJ2-5; D remains ambiguous. This CDR3 contains 12 residues. The germline V gene has CDR1 SGHAT and CDR2 FQNNGV. Trimming shortened V by 4 bases and J by 5 bases, and 8 bases separated the two germline ends. Here the CDR3 DNA reads TGTGCCAGCAGCTCCATTTTCGAGACCCAGTACTTC. It specifies CASSSIFETQYF.

V gene TRBV28 combines with J gene TRBJ1-5, with 8 positions matching TRBD1. The CDR3 has 17 residues. The J segment lost 2 bases and the V segment lost 8 bases, leaving 14 bases of the junction unmatched. Germline CDR1 MDHEN, CDR2 SYDVKM. The CDR3 bases are TGTGCCAGCGGAAACCAGGGGGCGGAGGGTGGCAATCAGCCCCAGCATTTT. It codes for CASGNQGAEGGNQPQHF.